These 2 T cell receptor beta chains were sequenced from one sample in a study of CD8+ T cells in alopecia areata. The authors extracted RNA and reverse transcribed it into cDNA as the sequencing template. The data were produced by immunoSEQ multiplex PCR, yet TCRdb's version contains in-frame clones alone and is incomplete. The sample comprises 110,000 to 150,000 clones, roughly 53% of which are singletons, and about 6.8% rests with the top ten. The starting material was CD4+ T cells sorted from blood, obtained at week 0. The receptors stem from a human donor with alopecia areata.

There are a few counts of this clone. The rearrangement joins TRBV29-1 to TRBJ1-4; TRBD1 aligns across 7 bases. Trimming cost V 6 bases and J 5 bases; bases outside gene matches: 3. CDR3 size: 12 residues. Germline V gene sequence: CDR1 SQVTM, CDR2 ANQGSEA. The chain's CDR3 is CSVRQGNEKLFF. CDR3 coding DNA: TGCAGCGTCAGACAGGGAAATGAAAAACTGTTTTTT.

This chain uses TRBV11-2 with TRBJ2-6, with TRBD1 identical over 11 bases. Germline CDR1 is SGHAT and CDR2 is FQNNGV. This CDR3 is built from 17 residues. Trimming cost V 5 bases and J 1 base; bases outside gene matches: 4. CDR3 residues: CASSRTGGASGANVLTF. The CDR3 coding sequence is TGTGCCAGCAGCCGGACAGGGGGCGCTTCTGGGGCCAACGTCCTGACTTTC.